Shown below are 9 T cell receptor beta chains from a single sample sequenced in a study of blood T cell repertoires in COVID-19. Here immunoSEQ multiplex PCR was the method, and the copy in TCRdb shows in-frame clones only, minus some. This sample has tens of thousands of clones, with 80% to 90% found just once. Sequencing was performed on peripheral blood. The receptors shown here come from an elderly woman with acute or convalescent COVID-19.

In this sample, this clone turned up a few times. This chain joins TRBV6-5 and TRBJ1-5; 8 nucleotides align to TRBD1. Germline V gene sequence: CDR1 MNHEY, CDR2 SVGAGI. The CDR3 spans 14 residues. V lost 6 bases to trimming and J lost 1 base; unmatched junction nucleotides: 2. CDR3 DNA: TGTGCCAGCAGGGACAGGGCGAGCAATCAGCCCCAGCATTTT. It encodes CASRDRASNQPQHF.

The genes are TRBV15 and TRBJ2-1; maybe TRBD2 (5 bases). This CDR3 has 15 amino acids. CDR1 LNHNV and CDR2 YYDKDF come from the germline V gene (reference sequence). V dropped 1 base and J dropped 10 bases, with 17 bases sitting between them. As DNA, the CDR3 is TGTGCCACCAGCAGAGGTAGAGACGGGGTTAGGGAGCAGTTCTTC. Translation: CATSRGRDGVREQFF.

This chain links TRBV2 with TRBJ1-3; 11 bases align to TRBD1. Losses at the gene ends were 4 bases for V and 4 bases for J; bases not matched to a gene: 9. This CDR3 contains 17 residues. Germline CDR1 SNHLY, CDR2 FYNNEI. Here the CDR3 reads CASSGGTGGLSGNTIYF. In nucleotides, the CDR3 is TGTGCCAGCAGTGGTGGGACAGGGGGATTGTCAGGAAACACCATATATTTT.

The rearrangement links TRBV15 to TRBJ2-7; D is undetermined. This CDR3 contains 14 residues. CDR1 and CDR2 from the germline V gene are LNHNV and YYDKDF (reference sequence). V was clipped by 0 bases and J by 5 bases, with 11 bases between them. CDR3 protein: CATSREGSLDEQYF. The CDR3 nucleotides read TGTGCCACCAGCAGAGAGGGTAGCCTGGACGAGCAGTACTTC. Variable domain in full (rest from reference TRBV15 and TRBJ2-7): DAMVIQNPRYQVTQFGKPVTLSCSQTLNHNVMYWYQQKSSQAPKLLFHYYDKDFNNEADTPDNFQSRRPNTSFCFLDIRSPGLGDTAMYLCATSREGSLDEQYFGPGTRLTVT.

This clone is labeled medium-sized (0.01 to 0.1%). V is TRBV28 and J is TRBJ1-2; 7 bases fit TRBD1. The CDR3 runs 14 residues. Trimming took 6 bases from V and 2 from J; bases not matched to a gene: 6. The V gene's germline CDR1 is MDHEN and CDR2 SYDVKM. This chain's CDR3 is CASSPPGQNYGYTF. CDR3 bases: TGTGCCAGCAGCCCCCCGGGACAGAACTATGGCTACACCTTC.

V gene TRBV12-5 combines with J gene TRBJ2-5, with D tentatively TRBD2 (6 bases). Looked up from germline, CDR1 is LGHNT and CDR2 is FRNRAP. This CDR3 contains 13 residues. Trimming shortened V by 6 bases and J by 6 bases, and 14 bases separated the two germline ends. Written as DNA, the CDR3 is TGTGCTAGTGGCCCGGAGGGGAGGAAGACCCAGTACTTC. Protein product: CASGPEGRKTQYF.

This clone was recorded only once. This chain links TRBV28 with TRBJ1-4; the match to TRBD1 covers 7 bases. Germline V gives CDR1 MDHEN, CDR2 SYDVKM. The CDR3 runs to 14 residues. Losses at the gene ends were 5 bases for V and 10 bases for J; bases not matched to a gene: 10. CDR3 DNA: TGTGCCAGCAGTGGGGGACAGCCGAAAGGAAAACTGTTTTTT. This codes for CASSGGQPKGKLFF.

CDR3 in DNA: TGTGCCAGCAGCCAAGGGTTAGCGGGGAGCACAGATACGCAGTATTTT. It translates to CASSQGLAGSTDTQYF. This chain connects TRBV3-1 (or the pseudogene TRBV3-2) to TRBJ2-3; 8 nucleotides agree with TRBD2. Losses at the gene ends were 1 base for V and 0 bases for J; bases not matched to a gene: 3. Per germline, CDR1 LGHDT and CDR2 YNNKEL (reference sequence). The CDR3 covers 16 residues.

The CDR3 loop reads CASSPDRGDTEAFF. DNA of the CDR3: TGTGCCAGCAGTCCAGACAGGGGGGACACTGAAGCTTTCTTT. V usage is TRBV7-9 and J usage is TRBJ1-1; TRBD1 agrees at 9 bases. V lost 6 bases and J lost 3; bases outside the gene matches: 5. Germline-derived CDR1 and CDR2 are SEHNR and FQNEAQ (reference sequence). This CDR3 contains 14 residues. The full variable domain, in which reference TRBV7-9 and TRBJ1-1 provide the parts outside the CDR3, is DTGVSQNPRHKITKRGQNVTFRCDPISEHNRLYWYRQTLGQGPEFLTYFQNEAQLEKSRLLSDRFSAERPKGSFSTLEIQRTEQGDSAMYLCASSPDRGDTEAFFGQGTRLTVV.